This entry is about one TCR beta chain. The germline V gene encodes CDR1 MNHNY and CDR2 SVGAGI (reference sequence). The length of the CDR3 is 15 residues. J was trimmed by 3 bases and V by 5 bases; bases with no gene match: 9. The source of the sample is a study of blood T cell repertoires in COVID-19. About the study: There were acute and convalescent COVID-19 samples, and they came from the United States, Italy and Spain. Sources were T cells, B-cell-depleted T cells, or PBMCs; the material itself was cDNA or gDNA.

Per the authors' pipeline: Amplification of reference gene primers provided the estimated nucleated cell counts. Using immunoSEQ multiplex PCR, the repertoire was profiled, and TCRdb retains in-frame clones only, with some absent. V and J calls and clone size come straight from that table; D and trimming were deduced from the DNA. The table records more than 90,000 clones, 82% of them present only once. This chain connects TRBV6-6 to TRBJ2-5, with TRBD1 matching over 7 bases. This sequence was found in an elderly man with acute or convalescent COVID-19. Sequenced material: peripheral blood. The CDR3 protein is CASSVRTGGKETQYF. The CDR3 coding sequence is TGTGCCAGCAGTGTTCGGACAGGTGGTAAAGAGACCCAGTACTTC.